The T cell receptor (beta chain) described here comes from a study of T cells in Graves' hyperthyroidism and ophthalmopathy. Study background: Peripheral blood sampling occurred at initial diagnosis, before any treatment.

This clonotype has ten or more counts. The antigen is unknown. Researchers took RNA transcripts and amplified the TCR beta CDR3 regions from them. RT-PCR in the first round (using the HTBI primer set) targeted the TCR CDR3. From the multiplex PCR reads, TCRdb called clonotypes with MiXCR, one entry per CDR3 protein. The table shows some 510,000 distinct CDR3 sequences, with about 20% occurring only once. J was trimmed by 5 bases and V by 4 bases; bases with no gene match: 11. In germline, CDR1 is KGHDR, CDR2 SFDVKD. The CDR3 spans 16 residues. Study-wide points: Ophthalmopathy and stable hyperthyroidism were told apart by a 13 V-J model. Appearing also in blood were most of the thyroid clonotypes expanded above 0.001.

The TCR comes from a man younger than 35 with Graves' hyperthyroidism. What was sequenced was blood. The rearrangement links TRBV24-1 to TRBJ2-5; 8 nucleotides line up with TRBD1. CDR3 protein: CATSDSKQGVRETQYF. For the CDR3, the DNA is TGTGCCACCAGTGACTCGAAACAGGGGGTGAGGGAGACCCAGTACTTC.